Listed here are 22 T cell receptor beta chains from one sample, sequenced in a study of regulatory T cells in long-lasting Graves disease. Arm-PCR of CDR3 regions with iRepertoire HTBI primers generated TCR beta libraries. TCRdb recomputed calls from the multiplex PCR reads with MiXCR, one row per CDR3 protein. The table records roughly 300,000 distinct CDR3 sequences, about 18% of them present only once. Time point of the sample: persistent/refractory GD, antithyroid drugs over 5 years with positive TRAb. There was RNA extracted from PBMCs, and the TCR library was made from it. This sample comprised peripheral blood mononuclear cells (PBMCs), obtained when the disease was refractory, from a patient treated with antithyroid drugs. These TCRs come from a female donor with Graves disease.

This rearrangement joins TRBV5-1 to TRBJ1-1; D unresolved. Germline V lookup: CDR1 SGHRS, CDR2 YFSETQ. Trimming removed 4 bases from V and 1 base from J, with 5 bases in between. The CDR3 consists of 12 residues. CDR3 bases: TGCGCCAGCAGCGGACCGAACACTGAAGCTTTCTTT. This codes for CASSGPNTEAFF.

J is TRBJ2-7 and V is TRBV18; 13 nucleotides agree with TRBD2. From germline, CDR1 is KGHSH and CDR2 LQKENI. The junction had 9 bases not matched to a gene; V was cut back by 5 bases and J by 5 bases. This CDR3 comprises 16 residues. DNA of the CDR3: TGTGCCAGCTCATGGACTAGCGGGAGAGGTGCCGACGAGCAGTACTTC. This gives the protein CASSWTSGRGADEQYF.

This clonotype appeared a few times. CDR3 residues: CAISEFGGKDYGYTF. CDR3 bases: TGTGCCATCAGTGAGTTCGGGGGTAAAGACTATGGCTACACCTTC. V gene TRBV10-3 combines with J gene TRBJ1-2; TRBD1 is a possible D gene (5 bases). V shed 1 base and J shed 3 bases, with 12 bases lying between them. The CDR3 sequence is 15 residues long. CDR1 ENHRY and CDR2 SYGVKD come from the germline V gene.

The sample holds many counts of this clonotype. The gene calls are TRBV10-3 and TRBJ1-5; unclear D gene. The ends were cut back, 2 bases at V and 4 bases at J, with 6 bases in the middle. CDR1 and CDR2 (germline): ENHRY, SYGVKD. The CDR3 is 13 amino acids. CDR3 protein: CAISEGVNQPQHF. The CDR3 DNA reads TGTGCCATCAGTGAGGGGGTAAATCAGCCCCAGCATTTT.

This clonotype showed up many times. J is TRBJ1-5 and V is TRBV6-2 or TRBV6-3; D possibly corresponds to TRBD1 (5 bases). Looked up from germline, CDR1 is MNHEY and CDR2 is SVGEGT. The V gene lost 6 bases and the J gene lost 0 bases, with 15 bases spanning the gap. The CDR3 spans 16 residues. The CDR3 sequence is CASRNSGLGSNQPQHF. The CDR3 region has the DNA TGTGCCAGCAGAAATTCAGGGCTCGGTAGCAATCAGCCCCAGCATTTT.

This clonotype came up many times. This CDR3 is CASSFGVLRGGKNIQYF. DNA of the CDR3: TGTGCCAGCAGCTTTGGGGTATTGAGGGGCGGCAAAAACATTCAGTACTTC. The chain has TRBV11-3 and TRBJ2-4, with D possibly being TRBD1 or TRBD2 (5 bases each). Trimming cost V 3 bases and J 3 bases, with 18 bases left between them. This CDR3 has 17 residues. CDR1 and CDR2 (germline): SGHNT, YENEEA.

At least ten counts were recorded for this clonotype. This rearrangement joins TRBV28 to TRBJ2-5; TRBD1 matches 9 bases. J gave up 3 bases and V 5 bases, and 7 bases lay outside the gene matches. This CDR3 comprises 15 residues. Germline values: CDR1 MDHEN, CDR2 SYDVKM. The CDR3 region has the DNA TGTGCCAGCAGTCCCAGGGGGACAGGGAAAGAGACCCAGTACTTC. This translates into CASSPRGTGKETQYF.

This clonotype was recorded many times. This sequence joins TRBV12-3 or TRBV12-4 and TRBJ1-5; D unclear. This CDR3 has 14 amino acids. Trimming shortened V by 3 bases and J by 2 bases, and 8 bases separated the two germline ends. CDR3 sequence reads: CASSFDPRNQPQHF. The CDR3, as DNA: TGTGCCAGCAGTTTCGACCCCCGCAATCAGCCCCAGCATTTT.

The sample holds many counts of this clonotype. V and J are TRBV20-1 and TRBJ2-5; D is unclear. V lost 0 bases and J lost 9, with 8 bases in between. Germline CDR1 reads DFQATT; CDR2 reads SNEGSKA (reference sequence). The CDR3 is 11 residues long. The CDR3 sequence: CSARDKAAQYF. In nucleotides, the CDR3 is TGCAGTGCTAGAGATAAGGCGGCCCAGTACTTC.

This clonotype was counted many times. The chain uses TRBV11-3 and TRBJ2-7, with 11 bases aligning to TRBD1. The J segment lost 4 bases and the V segment lost 2 bases, leaving 4 bases of the junction unmatched. Germline V gives CDR1 SGHNT, CDR2 YENEEA. The CDR3 has 15 residues. The CDR3 region has the DNA TGTGCCAGCAGCTTACCGGGACAGGGGGTATACGAGCAGTACTTC. Encoded protein: CASSLPGQGVYEQYF.

The chain uses TRBV5-1 and TRBJ1-2, with D hard to call. The germline V gene has CDR1 SGHRS and CDR2 YFSETQ. The CDR3 runs 15 residues. Trimming cost V 5 bases and J 3 bases, with 17 bases left between them. The CDR3 protein is CASRPSPHQDYGYTF. The CDR3, as DNA: TGCGCCAGCAGACCTAGCCCACACCAGGACTATGGCTACACCTTC.

This clonotype occurred a few times. V is TRBV9 and J is TRBJ2-5, with D tentatively TRBD2 (6 bases). Germline-derived CDR1 and CDR2 are SGDLS and YYNGEE. The CDR3 contains 15 residues. Deletions cut 0 bases from V and 5 bases from J, with 14 bases between. The CDR3 reads CASSVAGGGKETQYF. Written as DNA, the CDR3 is TGTGCCAGCAGCGTAGCCGGGGGTGGTAAGGAGACCCAGTACTTC.

The chain is built from TRBV19 and TRBJ1-5; unclear D gene. The germline gives CDR1 LNHDA, CDR2 SQIVND (reference sequence). CDR3 length equals 13 residues. Trimming left V 5 bases short and J 6 bases short, with 11 bases between. The CDR3 here is CASSSREGQPQHF. As DNA, the CDR3 is TGTGCCAGTAGTTCCCGGGAAGGTCAGCCCCAGCATTTT.

This chain uses TRBV5-6 with TRBJ2-2, with 11 bases identical to TRBD1. Trimming at V came to 0 bases and at J to 4 bases, leaving 2 bases not matched to a gene. Looked up from germline, CDR1 is SGHDT and CDR2 is YYEEEE. CDR3 length equals 16 residues. CDR3 protein: CASSLGTGGVTGELFF. The DNA of the CDR3 is TGTGCCAGCAGCTTGGGGACAGGGGGCGTCACCGGGGAGCTGTTTTTT.

This clonotype occurred a few times. J is TRBJ2-3 and V is TRBV12-3 or TRBV12-4, with D uncertain. Trimming removed 5 bases from V and 0 bases from J, with 9 bases in between. This CDR3 has 14 residues. The CDR3 loop reads CASSQVPSTDTQYF. In nucleotides, the CDR3 is TGTGCCAGCAGTCAGGTTCCTAGCACAGATACGCAGTATTTT.

This clonotype was recorded many times. CDR3 DNA: TGTGCCAGCAGGCCCCGGGACAGGGGAGGCAATCAGCCCCAGCATTTT. As protein: CASRPRDRGGNQPQHF. This chain joins TRBV6-1 and TRBJ1-5, with 10 bases fitting TRBD1. The CDR3 runs 16 residues. The germline V gene has CDR1 MNHNS and CDR2 SASEGT. V trimming: 6 bases; J trimming: 2 bases; junction bases outside the gene matches: 7.

In the case of this clonotype: This sequence may be a read error, since a much larger clone differs from it by one base. CDR3 sequence: CSVEGGSEGGYTF. As DNA, the CDR3 is TGCAGCGTTGAAGGCGGGTCAGAAGGTGGCTACACCTTC. V is TRBV29-1 and J is TRBJ1-2, with D hard to call. This CDR3 region has 13 residues. Per germline, CDR1 SQVTM and CDR2 ANQGSEA. V was shortened by 1 base and J by 7 bases, with 13 bases between the two germline ends.

This clonotype appeared many times. This rearrangement joins TRBV11-2 to TRBJ1-2, with D unresolved. The CDR3 has 12 amino acids. The V gene's germline CDR1 is SGHAT and CDR2 FQNNGV. The V end lost 5 bases, the J end lost 11 bases, and 15 bases lay between the germline ends. DNA for the CDR3: TGTGCCAGCAGCCCGTACGGGGTTAGATACACCTTC. This translates into CASSPYGVRYTF.

In regard to this clonotype: Since a much larger clone is just one base distant, this may be a read error. This rearrangement joins TRBV25-1 to TRBJ1-1; 11 bases fit TRBD1. CDR1 MGHDK and CDR2 SYGVNS come from the germline V gene. V was clipped by 3 bases and J by 1 base; unmatched bases: 1. The CDR3 consists of 15 residues. The CDR3 spells CASSDGTGGNTEAFF. CDR3 DNA sequence: TGTGCCAGCAGTGATGGGACAGGGGGGAACACTGAAGCTTTCTTT.

This clonotype was counted a few times. V and J are TRBV6-5 and TRBJ2-2; no reliable D call. V dropped 2 bases and J dropped 0 bases, with 13 bases sitting between them. The CDR3 is made up of 17 amino acids. CDR1 is MNHEY and CDR2 is SVGAGI in the germline V gene. CDR3 sequence (DNA): TGTGCCAGCAGTTACACCGAGGTGCTGCCGAACACCGGGGAGCTGTTTTTT. It codes for CASSYTEVLPNTGELFF.

In DNA, the CDR3 is TGCAGCGACCAGGACAGGGGGTTTAGGTCACCCCTCCACTTT. This gives the protein CSDQDRGFRSPLHF. The rearrangement joins TRBV29-1 to TRBJ1-6; 10 nucleotides match TRBD1. V dropped 7 bases and J dropped 10; count of bases not matched to a gene: 10. CDR1 SQVTM and CDR2 ANQGSEA come from the germline V gene. The CDR3 has 14 residues.

This clonotype has a count of ten or more. The chain carries TRBV6-2 or TRBV6-3 and TRBJ2-5; D is possibly TRBD2 (6 bases). Trimming took off 6 bases at V and 3 bases at J, with 14 bases between the two ends. This CDR3 spans 14 amino acids. Germline-derived CDR1 and CDR2 are MNHEY and SVGEGT. DNA of the CDR3: TGTGCCAGCAGCCACGGGGGAGGTGAAGAGACCCAGTACTTC. Residues: CASSHGGGEETQYF.